A selection of T cell receptor beta chains follows, all from one sample in a study of beta chain features in type 1 diabetes. Assay used: immunoSEQ multiplex PCR; TCRdb lists only in-frame clones, some missing. This table holds tens of thousands of clones, roughly half found once. The material sequenced was Tregs from blood. The receptors derive from a woman aged 18-29 years in good health. Both conserved end residues are part of each CDR3. The order of the fields is J gene, clone size, V gene, D gene, CDR3 DNA, CDR3 protein. A D gene is named only where the DNA matches it firmly. Clone size, where shown, is once, few, many, or a class for clones that have expanded.

j_call: TRBJ2-7
clone_size: NA
v_call: TRBV7-2
d_call: NA
cdr3_nt: TGTGCCAGCAGCTTAGCCCCCTGGCGGGGCTCCTACGAGCAGTACTTC
cdr3_aa: CASSLAPWRGSYEQYF

j_call: TRBJ2-7
clone_size: few
v_call: TRBV7-9
d_call: TRBD1
cdr3_nt: TGTGCCAGCAGCGCTCGGGACAGGGCCTCCTACGAGCAGTACTTC
cdr3_aa: CASSARDRASYEQYF

j_call: TRBJ2-3
clone_size: NA
v_call: TRBV7-8
d_call: TRBD2
cdr3_nt: TGTGCCAGCAGGATGGGGGGTAGCGGGAGAACAGATACGCAGTATTTT
cdr3_aa: CASRMGGSGRTDTQYF

j_call: TRBJ1-4
clone_size: NA
v_call: TRBV28
d_call: TRBD1
cdr3_nt: TGTGCCAGCAGTTTTCCCAAAGGGGGCCGGGGTGAAAAACTGTTTTTT
cdr3_aa: CASSFPKGGRGEKLFF

j_call: TRBJ2-2
clone_size: NA
v_call: TRBV29-1
d_call: TRBD2
cdr3_nt: TGCAGCGTTGCACTGAGCGGGAGGGCCGGGTATACCGGGGAGCTGTTTTTT
cdr3_aa: CSVALSGRAGYTGELFF

j_call: TRBJ1-1
clone_size: NA
v_call: TRBV5-1
d_call: NA
cdr3_nt: TGCGCCAGCAGCGGGGAGGGGGAGCTAAAGGGCACTGAAGCTTTCTTT
cdr3_aa: CASSGEGELKGTEAFF

j_call: TRBJ1-1
clone_size: NA
v_call: TRBV7-8
d_call: NA
cdr3_nt: TGTGCCAGCAGCTTACAATATTCCGGTGAAGCTTTCTTT
cdr3_aa: CASSLQYSGEAFF

j_call: TRBJ1-1
clone_size: few
v_call: TRBV7-9
d_call: NA
cdr3_nt: TGTGCCAGCAGCTCCCCGGCAGGGACTTACACTGAAGCTTTCTTT
cdr3_aa: CASSSPAGTYTEAFF

j_call: TRBJ1-4
clone_size: few
v_call: TRBV29-1
d_call: NA
cdr3_nt: TGCAGCGTTGAAGGGGGGGTTCGCGAAAAACTGTTTTTT
cdr3_aa: CSVEGGVREKLFF

j_call: TRBJ2-3
clone_size: NA
v_call: TRBV5-1
d_call: TRBD2
cdr3_nt: TGCGCCAGCAGGGGAGTAGCGGGAGCAGATACGCAGTATTTT
cdr3_aa: CASRGVAGADTQYF

j_call: TRBJ2-7
clone_size: few
v_call: TRBV10-3
d_call: NA
cdr3_nt: TGTGCCATCAGCGAGGCAGGGGGGGAGCAGTACTTC
cdr3_aa: CAISEAGGEQYF

j_call: TRBJ2-1
clone_size: NA
v_call: TRBV18
d_call: TRBD1
cdr3_nt: TGTGCCAGCTCACCACGACAGGGATACAATGAGCAGTTCTTC
cdr3_aa: CASSPRQGYNEQFF

j_call: TRBJ2-7
clone_size: few
v_call: TRBV25-1
d_call: NA
cdr3_nt: TGTGCCAGCAGTGTTCAGGGGCCGCAGTACTTC
cdr3_aa: CASSVQGPQYF

j_call: TRBJ2-7
clone_size: NA
v_call: TRBV6-5
d_call: NA
cdr3_nt: TGTGCCAGCAGTTACCCCGGGTTCAAAGGCGAGCAGTACTTC
cdr3_aa: CASSYPGFKGEQYF

j_call: TRBJ2-7
clone_size: few
v_call: TRBV7-2
d_call: TRBD2
cdr3_nt: TGTGCCAGCAGCTCGGGACTAGTAAACTACGAGCAGTACTTC
cdr3_aa: CASSSGLVNYEQYF

j_call: TRBJ2-1
clone_size: NA
v_call: TRBV29-1
d_call: NA
cdr3_nt: TGCAGCGCGTGGGGGGATAGAAATGAGCAGTTCTTC
cdr3_aa: CSAWGDRNEQFF

j_call: TRBJ2-7
clone_size: NA
v_call: TRBV29-1
d_call: TRBD2
cdr3_nt: TGCAGCGTCGATAGTAGCGGGAGCAAGTACGAGCAGTACTTC
cdr3_aa: CSVDSSGSKYEQYF

j_call: TRBJ2-7
clone_size: NA
v_call: TRBV18
d_call: TRBD1
cdr3_nt: TGTGCCAGCTCACCGTCCGGGACAGGGTTCTCCTACGAGCAGTACTTC
cdr3_aa: CASSPSGTGFSYEQYF

j_call: TRBJ1-5
clone_size: NA
v_call: TRBV11-2
d_call: TRBD1
cdr3_nt: TGTGCCAGCAGCCAAACCGGGACAGGGGCGGGAAATCAGCCCCAGCATTTT
cdr3_aa: CASSQTGTGAGNQPQHF

j_call: TRBJ1-5
clone_size: NA
v_call: TRBV6-5
d_call: NA
cdr3_nt: TGTGCCAGCAGATCGACAGAGAATAATCAGCCCCAGCATTTT
cdr3_aa: CASRSTENNQPQHF

j_call: TRBJ2-7
clone_size: NA
v_call: TRBV7-6
d_call: TRBD1
cdr3_nt: TGTGCCAGCAGCTTCCGGGACAGGTACGAGCAGTACTTC
cdr3_aa: CASSFRDRYEQYF

j_call: TRBJ1-1
clone_size: few
v_call: TRBV28
d_call: NA
cdr3_nt: TGTGCCAGCAGGGGGGTCCAACCCGGGGGGAGAGCTTTCTTT
cdr3_aa: CASRGVQPGGRAFF

j_call: TRBJ1-1
clone_size: NA
v_call: TRBV28
d_call: NA
cdr3_nt: TGTGCCAGCAGTAAGGCAGGGGCGACGAACACTGAAGCTTTCTTT
cdr3_aa: CASSKAGATNTEAFF

j_call: TRBJ1-1
clone_size: few
v_call: TRBV7-9
d_call: NA
cdr3_nt: TGTGCCAGCAGCCAAGAACGAACAGGGTTCTGGAACACTGAAGCTTTCTTT
cdr3_aa: CASSQERTGFWNTEAFF

j_call: TRBJ2-1
clone_size: few
v_call: TRBV10-3
d_call: TRBD2
cdr3_nt: TGTGCCATCAGTGAGTCCAGGGGGACTAGCGGGAGGAACAATGAGCAGTTCTTC
cdr3_aa: CAISESRGTSGRNNEQFF

j_call: TRBJ1-4
clone_size: once
v_call: TRBV11-2
d_call: NA
cdr3_nt: TGTGCCAGCAGCTTTCAGGGGACAACTAATGAAAAACTGTTTTTT
cdr3_aa: CASSFQGTTNEKLFF

j_call: TRBJ2-1
clone_size: few
v_call: TRBV7-9
d_call: NA
cdr3_nt: TGTGCCAGCAGCTTGGCCTCGCCCAATGAGCAGTTCTTC
cdr3_aa: CASSLASPNEQFF

j_call: TRBJ2-3
clone_size: once
v_call: TRBV5-1
d_call: TRBD2
cdr3_nt: TGCGCCAGCAGCCGTGGGGGGGACACAGATACGCAGTATTTT
cdr3_aa: CASSRGGDTDTQYF

j_call: TRBJ2-3
clone_size: once
v_call: TRBV27
d_call: TRBD1
cdr3_nt: TGTGCCAGCAGCCGGGACAGGGTAGTGGATACGCAGTATTTT
cdr3_aa: CASSRDRVVDTQYF

j_call: TRBJ2-5
clone_size: NA
v_call: TRBV28
d_call: NA
cdr3_nt: TGTGCCAGCAGTTTAGCGCAGGGAGGTCAAGAGACCCAGTACTTC
cdr3_aa: CASSLAQGGQETQYF

j_call: TRBJ1-1
clone_size: few
v_call: TRBV7-9
d_call: TRBD1
cdr3_nt: TGTGCCAGCAGCTCCTGGACAGGGGGCGCGCACACTGAAGCTTTCTTT
cdr3_aa: CASSSWTGGAHTEAFF

j_call: TRBJ2-5
clone_size: NA
v_call: TRBV19
d_call: TRBD1
cdr3_nt: TGTGCCAGTAGTATGTCTCAGGGGGCCCGGCGTGGAGAGACCCAGTACTTC
cdr3_aa: CASSMSQGARRGETQYF

j_call: TRBJ2-7
clone_size: NA
v_call: TRBV15
d_call: NA
cdr3_nt: TGTGCCACCAGCAGAGATCGCGGTTCTAGGTCTCTCGAGCAGTACTTC
cdr3_aa: CATSRDRGSRSLEQYF

j_call: TRBJ2-7
clone_size: NA
v_call: TRBV6-5
d_call: NA
cdr3_nt: TGTGCCAGCACCTCGGACGACAGCACCTACGAGCAGTACTTC
cdr3_aa: CASTSDDSTYEQYF

j_call: TRBJ2-7
clone_size: NA
v_call: TRBV6-5
d_call: TRBD1
cdr3_nt: TGTGCCAGCAGGCCAGACAGGGGTCAAATGCACGAGCAGTACTTC
cdr3_aa: CASRPDRGQMHEQYF

j_call: TRBJ2-7
clone_size: NA
v_call: TRBV28
d_call: NA
cdr3_nt: TGTGCCAGCCTAAATCGACCCCGGCGTTTCGGGGATAGCGAGACCTACGAGCAGTACTTC
cdr3_aa: CASLNRPRRFGDSETYEQYF

j_call: TRBJ2-2
clone_size: few
v_call: TRBV5-1
d_call: NA
cdr3_nt: TGCGCCAGCAGTCCGAGACAGGCGATGAACACCGGGGAGCTGTTTTTT
cdr3_aa: CASSPRQAMNTGELFF

j_call: TRBJ1-1
clone_size: NA
v_call: TRBV7-9
d_call: NA
cdr3_nt: TGTGCCAGCAGCTTAGCGCGGACAGTCACTGAAGCTTTCTTT
cdr3_aa: CASSLARTVTEAFF

j_call: TRBJ2-7
clone_size: NA
v_call: TRBV5-1
d_call: TRBD1
cdr3_nt: TGCGCCAGCAGCCCATGGGCAGGGGGCTACGAGCAGTACTTC
cdr3_aa: CASSPWAGGYEQYF

j_call: TRBJ1-5
clone_size: NA
v_call: TRBV30
d_call: TRBD1
cdr3_nt: TGTGCCTGGAGTACCAACCGGGACAGGTATAGCAATCAGCCCCAGCATTTT
cdr3_aa: CAWSTNRDRYSNQPQHF

j_call: TRBJ2-5
clone_size: NA
v_call: TRBV19
d_call: TRBD1
cdr3_nt: TGTGCCAGTAGTCTTACCCCGGGACAGGGAGAGACCCAGTACTTC
cdr3_aa: CASSLTPGQGETQYF

j_call: TRBJ1-2
clone_size: NA
v_call: TRBV20-1
d_call: NA
cdr3_nt: TGCAGTTCGGTGCGGCCACTTGGCTACACCTTC
cdr3_aa: CSSVRPLGYTF

j_call: TRBJ2-6
clone_size: NA
v_call: TRBV6-5
d_call: NA
cdr3_nt: TGTGCCAGCAGTTACTCGGGGAGCTCCAACGTCCTGACTTTC
cdr3_aa: CASSYSGSSNVLTF

j_call: TRBJ1-6
clone_size: NA
v_call: TRBV7-2
d_call: NA
cdr3_nt: TGTGCCAGCAGCTTATTATCGAGTTCACCCCTCCACTTT
cdr3_aa: CASSLLSSSPLHF

j_call: TRBJ2-7
clone_size: NA
v_call: TRBV6-1
d_call: TRBD1
cdr3_nt: TGTGCCAGCCGCCTCCTGACAGGGGGTTACGAGCAGTACTTC
cdr3_aa: CASRLLTGGYEQYF

j_call: TRBJ2-7
clone_size: few
v_call: TRBV15
d_call: TRBD2
cdr3_nt: TGTGCCACCAGCAGAGAGCGGGAGTTCCCCGAGCAGTACTTC
cdr3_aa: CATSREREFPEQYF

j_call: TRBJ2-7
clone_size: few
v_call: TRBV7-9
d_call: NA
cdr3_nt: TGTGCCAGCAGTCACTCATCCGGGTACGAGCAGTACTTC
cdr3_aa: CASSHSSGYEQYF

j_call: TRBJ1-4
clone_size: few
v_call: TRBV11-2
d_call: NA
cdr3_nt: TGTGCCAGCAGCTTAGGGACTTCGAATGGAAATGAAAAACTGTTTTTT
cdr3_aa: CASSLGTSNGNEKLFF

j_call: TRBJ1-5
clone_size: NA
v_call: TRBV27
d_call: NA
cdr3_nt: TGTGCCAGCAGCGAGGGACTGTCCAATCAGCCCCAGCATTTT
cdr3_aa: CASSEGLSNQPQHF

j_call: TRBJ2-2
clone_size: NA
v_call: TRBV28
d_call: NA
cdr3_nt: TGTGCCAGCAGAGCGGTCCTCGGCGGGGGCCCCGGGGAGCTGTTTTTT
cdr3_aa: CASRAVLGGGPGELFF

j_call: TRBJ2-4
clone_size: few
v_call: TRBV14
d_call: NA
cdr3_nt: TGTGCCAGCAGCCGCCAACTGGACAGCCCCAAAAACATTCAGTACTTC
cdr3_aa: CASSRQLDSPKNIQYF

j_call: TRBJ2-7
clone_size: NA
v_call: TRBV5-1
d_call: NA
cdr3_nt: TGCGCCAGCAGAGAGGAGCTACCCTACGAGCAGTACTTC
cdr3_aa: CASREELPYEQYF

j_call: TRBJ2-2
clone_size: NA
v_call: TRBV5-1
d_call: TRBD2
cdr3_nt: TGCGCCAGTAGACTAGCGGGAGACCACACCGGGGAGCTGTTTTTT
cdr3_aa: CASRLAGDHTGELFF

j_call: TRBJ2-4
clone_size: NA
v_call: TRBV27
d_call: NA
cdr3_nt: TGTGCCAGCAGTCCATTACAGAGATTAGCCAAAAACATTCAGTACTTC
cdr3_aa: CASSPLQRLAKNIQYF

j_call: TRBJ1-1
clone_size: few
v_call: TRBV7-9
d_call: TRBD1
cdr3_nt: TGTGCCAGCAGCTTATCGGGGCAGGGGGCGAGCGCTTTCTTT
cdr3_aa: CASSLSGQGASAFF

j_call: TRBJ1-1
clone_size: few
v_call: TRBV7-2
d_call: NA
cdr3_nt: TGTGCCAGCAGCCGCCCGGGAAGCACTGAAGCTTTCTTT
cdr3_aa: CASSRPGSTEAFF

j_call: TRBJ1-1
clone_size: once
v_call: TRBV27
d_call: NA
cdr3_nt: TGTGCCAGCAGTTCCCCCCGCGGGTTGAACACTGAAGCTTTCTTT
cdr3_aa: CASSSPRGLNTEAFF

j_call: TRBJ1-6
clone_size: NA
v_call: TRBV5-1
d_call: TRBD1
cdr3_nt: TGCGCCAGCAGCCCCGGGACAGGAGTAGTTTCACCCCTCCACTTT
cdr3_aa: CASSPGTGVVSPLHF